This T cell receptor beta chain was identified during a study of cytomegalovirus exposure and HLA in healthy donors. Trimming cost V 4 bases and J 7 bases; bases outside gene matches: 4. The germline V gene encodes CDR1 SEHNR and CDR2 FQNEAQ (reference sequence). This CDR3 region has 12 residues. This clone was seen a single time. Its specificity is not known. Study-wide results and caveats: Relative to equally common others, HLA-associated TCR beta chains showed greater clonal expansion in a later analysis. Reportedly, HLA-A and HLA-B alleles of most subjects were accurately predicted from TCR beta. One cluster of highly shared sequence variants probably arose as a sequencing artifact. Analyses of presence/absence relied on an assumption of roughly uniform sequencing depth across donors.

PCR used 60 Vbeta primers and 13 Jbeta primers. Here immunoSEQ multiplex PCR was the method, and the copy in TCRdb shows in-frame clones only, minus some. This table has roughly 130,000 clones, 75% to 85% appearing once. The J gene is TRBJ2-7, the V gene TRBV7-9; TRBD1 aligns across 7 bases. The specimen sequenced was PBMCs. The TCR was taken from a woman between 35 and 50 years old in good health and CMV-seropositive. The CDR3 DNA follows: TGTGCCAGCAGCTCGGCAGGGGGTGAGCAGTACTTC. Translating gives CASSSAGGEQYF.